The T cell receptor beta chain under discussion was sequenced for a study of breast tumors, draining lymph nodes, adjacent tissues. The germline gives CDR1 LGHNA, CDR2 YSLEER. The V gene end was trimmed by 0 bases and the J gene end by 6 bases; junction bases not matched to a gene: 4. CDR3 length: 16 amino acids. The lymph nodes were axillary draining lymph nodes from breast cancer patients. Via MiXCR, TCRdb re-called the multiplex PCR reads, giving one row per CDR3 protein. The sample contains some 230,000 distinct CDR3 sequences, less than 35% of which appear only once. This clonotype was counted ten times or more.

This receptor was obtained from a female donor with breast cancer. Some clones in this sample may be carry-over from other donors' samples. Sequencing was performed on axillary lymph node tissue. The chain links TRBV4-3 to TRBJ2-2; TRBD1 matches at 10 bases. Here the CDR3 DNA reads TGCGCCAGCAGCCAAGACCTGACAGGGGGCTCCGGGGAGCTGTTTTTT. Encoded protein: CASSQDLTGGSGELFF.